This T cell receptor (beta chain) was sequenced for a study of blood T cell repertoires in COVID-19. On the study more broadly: COVID-19 samples, acute and convalescent, were from the United States, Italy and Spain. PBMCs, B-cell-depleted T cells, or T cells were the source of the cDNA or gDNA that made up the material.

The V gene's germline CDR1 is SGHDT and CDR2 YYEEEE. This CDR3 is built from 15 residues. The V and J ends lost 7 bases and 1 base, in that order; junction bases with no gene match: 7. Source study methods: Estimated nucleated cell counts came from reference gene primer amplification. Only in-frame clones appear in the TCRdb table, and some are missing; sequencing was by immunoSEQ multiplex PCR. The V and J calls and clone size are taken from that table; D and trimming were inferred from the DNA. The table shows about 68,000 clones, with approximately 92% occurring only once. V usage is TRBV5-6 and J usage is TRBJ2-3, with 9 bases fitting TRBD1. The source of this sequence is a man aged 45-60 years with acute or convalescent COVID-19. Sequencing input: peripheral blood. The CDR3 bases are TGTGCCAGCTGCCGGACAGGGGCGGGCACAGATACGCAGTATTTT. It translates to CASCRTGAGTDTQYF.